A selection of T cell receptor beta chains follows, all from one sample in a study of cytomegalovirus exposure and HLA in healthy donors. Assay: immunoSEQ multiplex PCR; the TCRdb copy retains only in-frame clones and omits some. The table includes about 150,000 clones, roughly four fifths detected once. Material: PBMCs. Every receptor here comes from a woman in her forties or fifties in good health and CMV-seropositive. Both conserved end residues are part of each CDR3. Each record gives: J gene, clone size, V gene, D gene, CDR3 protein, CDR3 DNA. The D gene is left open where the match is weak. Rows may omit the clone size; those that give it use once, few, many or a size class.

TRBJ1-1	.	TRBV6-5	TRBD1	CASRRDRSYTEAFF	TGTGCCAGCAGGAGGGACAGGTCCTACACTGAAGCTTTCTTT
TRBJ2-2	.	TRBV7-2	TRBD1	CASSLAPGGTGELFF	TGTGCCAGCAGCTTAGCTCCAGGGGGCACCGGGGAGCTGTTTTTT
TRBJ1-1	.	TRBV10-3	.	CASGARDTEAFF	TGTGCCAGCGGAGCTCGGGACACTGAAGCTTTCTTT
TRBJ2-1	.	TRBV6-6	TRBD2	CASSYSGLAGDEQFF	TGTGCCAGCAGTTACTCGGGTCTAGCGGGGGATGAGCAGTTCTTC
TRBJ1-1	.	TRBV7-9	.	CASSLHGVNTEAFF	TGTGCCAGCAGCTTACACGGGGTGAACACTGAAGCTTTCTTT
TRBJ1-5	.	TRBV9	.	CASSVGGTSQPQHF	TGTGCCAGCAGCGTAGGGGGGACATCTCAGCCCCAGCATTTT
TRBJ2-7	.	TRBV7-8	TRBD2	CASSYTSGLAGVRPGEQYF	TGTGCCAGCAGCTACACCTCGGGACTAGCGGGAGTCCGCCCGGGGGAGCAGTACTTC
TRBJ1-5	.	TRBV27	TRBD1	CASSPSAGQVDQPQHF	TGTGCCAGCAGTCCGTCCGCGGGACAGGTGGATCAGCCCCAGCATTTT
TRBJ2-2	.	TRBV27	TRBD2	CASRVTSGGAAGELFF	TGTGCCAGCAGGGTCACTAGCGGGGGGGCCGCCGGGGAGCTGTTTTTT
TRBJ2-3	.	TRBV7-2	.	CASSLVGRTSTDTQYF	TGTGCCAGCAGCTTAGTCGGCCGGACTTCGACAGATACGCAGTATTTT
TRBJ2-3	.	TRBV5-4	.	CASSFRETTDTQYF	TGTGCCAGCAGCTTCCGGGAAACCACAGATACGCAGTATTTT
TRBJ1-6	few	TRBV27	.	CASSPRTGSGSPLHF	TGTGCCAGCAGTCCACGGACGGGATCTGGTTCACCCCTCCACTTT
TRBJ1-2	.	TRBV6-1	TRBD1	CASSEQGDGYTF	TGTGCCAGCAGTGAACAGGGGGATGGCTACACCTTC
TRBJ2-7	.	TRBV2	.	CASSESWTGEQYF	TGTGCCAGCAGTGAAAGTTGGACTGGGGAGCAGTACTTC
TRBJ2-1	once	TRBV29-1	TRBD1	CSVGRGRDNEQFF	TGCAGCGTTGGCAGGGGGCGAGACAATGAGCAGTTCTTC
TRBJ1-5	.	TRBV19	.	CASSISGNSNQPQHF	TGTGCCAGTAGTATATCAGGGAATAGCAATCAGCCCCAGCATTTT
TRBJ2-1	.	TRBV28	TRBD1	CASSLQGAYDEQFF	TGTGCCAGCAGCCTACAGGGGGCTTACGATGAGCAGTTCTTC
TRBJ2-1	.	TRBV7-9	.	CASSLINSYNEQFF	TGTGCCAGCAGCCTTATAAACTCCTACAATGAGCAGTTCTTC
TRBJ1-4	.	TRBV19	.	CASSIQVNEKLFF	TGTGCCAGTAGCATCCAGGTTAATGAAAAACTGTTTTTT
TRBJ1-1	.	TRBV28	.	CASSLWGRNTEAFF	TGTGCCAGCAGTTTATGGGGGAGGAACACTGAAGCTTTCTTT
TRBJ1-1	.	TRBV15	.	CATSRDQIVEAFF	TGTGCCACCAGCAGAGACCAGATCGTTGAAGCTTTCTTT
TRBJ2-7	.	TRBV7-9	.	CASSTPSGEQYF	TGTGCCAGCAGCACCCCGTCGGGCGAGCAGTACTTC
TRBJ1-2	.	TRBV7-2	TRBD1	CASSFAGTAYGYTF	TGTGCCAGCAGCTTCGCCGGGACAGCTTATGGCTACACCTTC
TRBJ2-5	few	TRBV5-4	.	CASSLRGYQETQYF	TGTGCCAGCAGCTTGCGGGGGTACCAAGAGACCCAGTACTTC
TRBJ1-2	few	TRBV29-1	TRBD1	CSALDRGISNYGYTF	TGCAGCGCCCTGGACAGGGGGATATCTAACTATGGCTACACCTTC
TRBJ2-5	.	TRBV5-1	.	CASSLGLALETQYF	TGCGCCAGCAGCTTGGGCCTAGCGTTAGAGACCCAGTACTTC
TRBJ2-3	.	TRBV10-3	TRBD2	CAIGSSGSLTDTQYF	TGTGCCATCGGGTCTAGCGGGTCACTCACAGATACGCAGTATTTT
TRBJ2-1	once	TRBV6-5	TRBD2	CASSQTSGIYNEQFF	TGTGCCAGCAGTCAGACTAGCGGGATCTACAATGAGCAGTTCTTC
TRBJ1-1	.	TRBV30	.	CAWSVNPVNTEAFF	TGTGCCTGGAGTGTAAATCCCGTGAACACTGAAGCTTTCTTT
TRBJ1-5	once	TRBV6-1	.	CASSEGYKYQPQHF	TGTGCCAGCAGTGAAGGATACAAGTATCAGCCCCAGCATTTT
TRBJ1-1	.	TRBV18	TRBD1	CASSDDRAEAFF	TGTGCCAGCTCGGACGACAGGGCTGAAGCTTTCTTT
TRBJ1-5	.	TRBV12-2	.	CASRQRQGMDQPQHF	TGTGCAAGTCGCCAGAGGCAGGGGATGGATCAGCCCCAGCATTTT
TRBJ2-7	.	TRBV7-2	TRBD1	CASSLAWAETGDF	TGTGCCAGCAGCTTAGCCTGGGCGGAAACAGGGGACTTC
TRBJ2-1	.	TRBV5-1	.	CASRVGTGTDPYNEQFF	TGCGCCAGCAGAGTGGGGACCGGGACTGACCCCTACAATGAGCAGTTCTTC
TRBJ2-4	.	TRBV7-2	.	CASSLGGVAKNIQYF	TGTGCCAGCAGCTTAGGGGGGGTCGCCAAAAACATTCAGTACTTC
TRBJ1-4	once	TRBV2	.	CASRYEATGSLFF	TGTGCCAGCAGGTATGAGGCGACAGGTTCACTGTTTTTT
TRBJ2-2	.	TRBV18	TRBD1	CASSPGQGEIGELFF	TGTGCCAGCTCACCTGGACAGGGGGAGATCGGGGAGCTGTTTTTT
TRBJ2-4	once	TRBV9	.	CASSKRWGQENIQYF	TGTGCCAGCAGCAAGCGGTGGGGACAAGAAAACATTCAGTACTTC
TRBJ1-2	once	TRBV15	.	CATSRVHRDGYTF	TGTGCCACCAGCAGAGTCCACAGGGATGGCTACACCTTC
TRBJ2-1	.	TRBV5-6	TRBD2	CASSLVRGGNEQFF	TGTGCCAGCAGCTTGGTACGGGGAGGGAATGAGCAGTTCTTC
TRBJ2-3	.	TRBV2	TRBD2	CASSDSLGLAGMSTDTQYF	TGTGCCAGCAGTGATTCCTTGGGACTAGCGGGGATGAGCACAGATACGCAGTATTTT
TRBJ1-1	.	TRBV6-1	.	CASSERGVGTEAFF	TGTGCCAGCAGTGAGCGGGGCGTCGGCACTGAAGCTTTCTTT
TRBJ2-7	.	TRBV11-2	TRBD2	CASSDGTSGSQYF	TGTGCCAGCAGCGATGGGACTAGCGGGAGCCAGTACTTC
TRBJ2-3	few	TRBV28	.	CATVGRTDTQYF	TGTGCCACCGTAGGGAGGACAGATACGCAGTATTTT
TRBJ2-6	.	TRBV11-2	TRBD1	CASSIGQGSFSGANVLTF	TGTGCCAGCAGCATTGGACAGGGGTCTTTCTCTGGGGCCAACGTCCTGACTTTC
TRBJ2-3	.	TRBV5-1	TRBD2	CASSVTGTSVSDTQYF	TGCGCCAGCAGCGTTACCGGGACTAGCGTGTCGGATACGCAGTATTTT
TRBJ1-2	.	TRBV2	.	CASSDEVLYGYTF	TGTGCCAGCAGTGATGAAGTACTCTATGGCTACACCTTC
TRBJ1-6	.	TRBV27	.	CASSLLAREYNSPLHF	TGTGCCAGCAGTTTATTGGCCAGGGAATATAATTCACCCCTCCACTTT
TRBJ2-1	.	TRBV29-1	TRBD2	CSALRGLAGGSSYNEQFF	TGCAGCGCCCTCCGGGGACTAGCGGGAGGGAGCTCCTACAATGAGCAGTTCTTC
TRBJ2-7	.	TRBV29-1	.	CSAGEIYEQYF	TGCAGCGCCGGGGAAATTTACGAGCAGTACTTC
TRBJ2-2	.	TRBV7-3	TRBD1	CASSPHGTGTTGELFF	TGTGCCAGCAGCCCCCATGGGACAGGGACCACCGGGGAGCTGTTTTTT
TRBJ1-1	once	TRBV7-2	.	CASSGQLNTEAFF	TGTGCCAGCAGCGGACAGCTGAACACTGAAGCTTTCTTT
TRBJ1-2	few	TRBV30	.	CAWSVTGIQRFGYTF	TGTGCCTGGAGTGTAACCGGGATCCAAAGGTTTGGCTACACCTTC
TRBJ2-1	few	TRBV27	.	CASSFGTRDDNEQFF	TGTGCCAGCAGTTTCGGGACTCGGGATGACAATGAGCAGTTCTTC